Below, 8 T cell receptor beta chains from the same sample are listed, as sequenced in a study of monozygotic twins with inflammatory bowel disease. From the 5' RACE reads, TCRdb lists one entry per CDR3 protein and no DNA. The sample shows fewer than 550,000 distinct CDR3 sequences, and 2.4% sits with its ten largest clones. The sequenced sample was blood. These receptors originate from a human donor with ulcerative colitis or Crohn's disease, or a healthy co-twin of an affected twin (not recorded which).

The gene calls are TRBV10-3 and TRBJ2-3; TCRdb selects TRBD2, and the lack of DNA leaves this call unchecked. The CDR3 contains 14 residues. The germline gives CDR1 ENHRY, CDR2 SYGVKD. The CDR3 here is CAISSGASTDTQYF.

This chain links TRBV12-3 or TRBV12-4 with TRBJ2-1; TCRdb reports TRBD2, a call that lacks DNA to check it against. This CDR3 has 16 residues. The CDR3 here is CASNRDGISDDNEQFF.

V usage is TRBV10-3 and J usage is TRBJ2-2; TCRdb calls TRBD1, which cannot be checked without DNA. The CDR3 runs 15 residues. Germline V gene sequence: CDR1 ENHRY, CDR2 SYGVKD. The CDR3 sequence is CAISAGTGGHRELFF.

The chain carries TRBV20-1 and TRBJ2-6. Per the germline V gene, CDR1 is DFQATT and CDR2 is SNEGSKA (reference sequence). There are 16 residues in the CDR3. The CDR3 loop is CSARQKPFSGANVLTF.

The V gene is TRBV30, the J gene TRBJ2-7; TCRdb reports TRBD1, a call that lacks DNA to check it against. Per germline, CDR1 GTSNPN and CDR2 SVGIG (reference sequence). This CDR3 comprises 14 residues. CDR3 region: CAWSFGTGLYEQYF. The complete variable domain, with remaining parts taken from reference TRBV30 and TRBJ2-7, reads SQTIHQWPATLVQPVGSPLSLECTVEGTSNPNLYWYRQAAGRGLQLLFYSVGIGQISSEVPQNLSASRPQDRQFILSSKKLLLSDSGFYLCAWSFGTGLYEQYFGPGTRLTVT.

J is TRBJ2-3 and V is TRBV11-2; TCRdb calls TRBD2, which cannot be checked without DNA. This CDR3 spans 15 amino acids. Germline CDR1 reads SGHAT; CDR2 reads FQNNGV. CDR3 sequence reads: CASTRTSGGGDTQYF.

This chain connects TRBV3-1 to TRBJ1-6; the TRBD1 assignment by TCRdb is unverifiable without DNA. CDR1 and CDR2 (germline): LGHDT, YNNKEL (reference sequence). This CDR3 region has 15 residues. This chain's CDR3 is CASSLNEGGNSPLHF.

The chain links TRBV24-1 to TRBJ2-7; there is no DNA to check the TCRdb D call of TRBD1. Germline V lookup: CDR1 KGHDR, CDR2 SFDVKD. CDR3 length: 13 amino acids. CDR3 region: CATSDNRGYEQYF.